This T cell receptor (beta chain) was recovered during a study of molecular identifiers for immune sequencing clone quantification. TCRdb reanalysed the PCR reads using MiXCR and keeps one entry per CDR3 protein. This sample has hundreds of thousands of distinct CDR3 sequences, with 15% to 20% found just once. The V and J ends lost 6 bases and 2 bases respectively, with 15 bases between them. Germline CDR1 is MNHEY and CDR2 is SMNVEV (reference sequence). CDR3 length: 15 residues. A note on this clonotype: Being one base from a much bigger clone, this may be a read error. As the CDR3 is not closed by the conserved phenylalanine or tryptophan, this likely results from a read error.

The rearrangement uses TRBV27 and TRBJ2-3; D is undetermined. The sample consisted of naive CD8+ T cells from blood, with Jurkat cell RNA spiked in. Subset denoted: FACS-sorted CD8+CD4-CCR7+CD45RA+ naive T cells. The sequence came from a human donor in good health. Some libraries in this study had Jurkat cell RNA spiked in. The CDR3 reads CASSGGPYLTDTQYS. The CDR3 nucleotides read TGTGCCAGCAGCGGTGGGCCATACCTCACAGATACGCAGTATTCT.